This T cell receptor beta chain comes out of a study of chronic HIV infection and antiretroviral therapy. One entry per CDR3 protein results from TCRdb running MiXCR on the 5' RACE reads. The sample includes tens of thousands of distinct CDR3 sequences, roughly 8.2% of them seen just once. Germline lookup yields CDR1 LNHDA and CDR2 SQIVND (reference sequence). The CDR3 sequence is 14 residues long. Trimming removed 3 bases at V and 5 bases at J, with 14 bases between. This clonotype occurred many times. The clonotype was recovered from an adult who had HIV and had not received antiretroviral therapy, or was an uninfected healthy control (not recorded which). This chain links TRBV19 with TRBJ2-7; D possibly corresponds to TRBD2 (6 bases). Sequencing used peripheral blood. The DNA of the CDR3 is TGTGCCAGTAGTATTAGCGGCTCAGGGAACGAGCAGTACTTC. Amino acids: CASSISGSGNEQYF.